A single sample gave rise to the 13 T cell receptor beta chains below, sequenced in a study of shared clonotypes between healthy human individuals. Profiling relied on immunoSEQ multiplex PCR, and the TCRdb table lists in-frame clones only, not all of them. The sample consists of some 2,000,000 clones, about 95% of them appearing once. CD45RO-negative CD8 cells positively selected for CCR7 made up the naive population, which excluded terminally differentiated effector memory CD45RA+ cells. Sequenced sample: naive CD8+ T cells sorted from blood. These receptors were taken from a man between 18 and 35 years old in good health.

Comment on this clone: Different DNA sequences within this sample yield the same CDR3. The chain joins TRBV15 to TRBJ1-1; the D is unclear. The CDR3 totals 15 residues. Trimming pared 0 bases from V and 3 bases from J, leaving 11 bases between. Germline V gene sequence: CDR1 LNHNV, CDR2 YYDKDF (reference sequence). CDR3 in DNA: TGTGCCACCAGCAGAGATCGAGGTCTGGACACTGAAGCTTTCTTT. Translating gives CATSRDRGLDTEAFF.

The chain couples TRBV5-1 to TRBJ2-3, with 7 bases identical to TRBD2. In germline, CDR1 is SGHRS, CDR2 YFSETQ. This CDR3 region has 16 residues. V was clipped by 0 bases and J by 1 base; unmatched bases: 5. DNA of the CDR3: TGCGCCAGCAGCTTGGGGGCGGGAGTTGGCACAGATACGCAGTATTTT. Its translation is CASSLGAGVGTDTQYF.

The CDR3 DNA follows: TGCGCCAGCTCGGGAGAAATTTTAGATACGCAGTATTTT. As protein: CASSGEILDTQYF. The chain combines TRBV10-1 with TRBJ2-3; D may be TRBD2 (6 bases). V was pared by 8 bases and J by 5 bases, with 14 bases between. In germline, CDR1 is WNHNN, CDR2 SYGVQD (reference sequence). The CDR3 sequence is 13 residues long.

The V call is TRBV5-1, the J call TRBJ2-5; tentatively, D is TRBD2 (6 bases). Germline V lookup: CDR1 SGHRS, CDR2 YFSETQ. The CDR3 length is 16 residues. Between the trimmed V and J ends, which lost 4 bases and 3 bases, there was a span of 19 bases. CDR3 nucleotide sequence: TGCGCCAGCAGCCCATGGTTCGGGGGACGGGAAGAGACCCAGTACTTC. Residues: CASSPWFGGREETQYF.

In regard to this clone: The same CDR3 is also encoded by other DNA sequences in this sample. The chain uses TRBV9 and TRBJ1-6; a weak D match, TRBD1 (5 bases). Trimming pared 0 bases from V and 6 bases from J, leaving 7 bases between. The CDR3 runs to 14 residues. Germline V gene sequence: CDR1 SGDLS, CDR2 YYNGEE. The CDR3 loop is CASSVDGGNSPLHF. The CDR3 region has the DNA TGTGCCAGCAGCGTAGACGGGGGTAATTCACCCCTCCACTTT.

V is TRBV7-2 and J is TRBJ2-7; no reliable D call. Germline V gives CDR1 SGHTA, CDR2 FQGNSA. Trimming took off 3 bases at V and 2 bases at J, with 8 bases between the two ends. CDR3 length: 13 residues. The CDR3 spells CASSFKGTYEQYF. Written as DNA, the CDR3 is TGTGCCAGCAGCTTTAAGGGTACCTACGAGCAGTACTTC.

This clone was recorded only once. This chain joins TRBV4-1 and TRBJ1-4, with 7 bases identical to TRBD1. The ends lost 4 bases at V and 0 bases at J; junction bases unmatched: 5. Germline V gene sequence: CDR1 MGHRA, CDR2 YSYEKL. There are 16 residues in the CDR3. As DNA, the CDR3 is TGCGCCAGCAGCCTTGGGACAGATCCAACTAATGAAAAACTGTTTTTT. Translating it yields CASSLGTDPTNEKLFF.

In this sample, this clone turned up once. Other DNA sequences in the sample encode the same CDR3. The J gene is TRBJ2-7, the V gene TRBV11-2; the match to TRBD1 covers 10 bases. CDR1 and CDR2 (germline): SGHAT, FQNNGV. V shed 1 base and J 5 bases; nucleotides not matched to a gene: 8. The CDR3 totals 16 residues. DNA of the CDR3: TGTGCCAGCAGCTTAGGACCAGGGACAGGGGCCCACGAGCAGTACTTC. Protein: CASSLGPGTGAHEQYF.

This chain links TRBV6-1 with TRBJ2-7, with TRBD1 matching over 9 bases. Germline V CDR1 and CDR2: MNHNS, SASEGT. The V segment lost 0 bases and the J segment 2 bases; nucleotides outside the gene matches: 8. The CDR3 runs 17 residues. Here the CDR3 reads CASSEAGTGLFPYEQYF. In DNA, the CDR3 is TGTGCCAGCAGTGAAGCCGGGACAGGGCTGTTCCCCTACGAGCAGTACTTC.

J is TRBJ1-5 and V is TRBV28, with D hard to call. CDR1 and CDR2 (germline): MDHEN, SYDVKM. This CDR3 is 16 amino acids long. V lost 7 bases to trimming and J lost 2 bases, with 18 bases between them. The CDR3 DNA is TGTGCCAGCAAGATGGCGATTGGGTTCGGCAATCAGCCCCAGCATTTT. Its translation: CASKMAIGFGNQPQHF.

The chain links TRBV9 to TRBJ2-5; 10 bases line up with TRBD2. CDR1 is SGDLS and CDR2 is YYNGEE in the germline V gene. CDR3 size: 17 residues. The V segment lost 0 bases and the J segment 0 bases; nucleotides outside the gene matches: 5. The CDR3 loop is CASSVGSGGEYQETQYF. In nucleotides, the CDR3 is TGTGCCAGCAGCGTAGGCAGCGGGGGGGAGTACCAAGAGACCCAGTACTTC.

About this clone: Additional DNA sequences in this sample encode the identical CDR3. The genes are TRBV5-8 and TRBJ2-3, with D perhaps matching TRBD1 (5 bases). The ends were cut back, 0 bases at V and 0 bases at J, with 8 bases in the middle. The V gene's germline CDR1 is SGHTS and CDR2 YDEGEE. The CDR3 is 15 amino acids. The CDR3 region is CASSLGQISTDTQYF. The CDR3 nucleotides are TGTGCCAGCAGCTTGGGACAGATTAGCACAGATACGCAGTATTTT.

CDR3 nucleotide sequence: TGCGCCAGCAGCCAAACCTCTAGCGGGACCTACGAGCAGTACTTC. It is translated as CASSQTSSGTYEQYF. The chain recombines TRBV4-3 with TRBJ2-7, with 9 nucleotides matching TRBD2. Germline V gene sequence: CDR1 LGHNA, CDR2 YSLEER. The trim removed 2 bases at V and 2 bases at J, leaving 4 bases unmatched. This CDR3 contains 15 residues.